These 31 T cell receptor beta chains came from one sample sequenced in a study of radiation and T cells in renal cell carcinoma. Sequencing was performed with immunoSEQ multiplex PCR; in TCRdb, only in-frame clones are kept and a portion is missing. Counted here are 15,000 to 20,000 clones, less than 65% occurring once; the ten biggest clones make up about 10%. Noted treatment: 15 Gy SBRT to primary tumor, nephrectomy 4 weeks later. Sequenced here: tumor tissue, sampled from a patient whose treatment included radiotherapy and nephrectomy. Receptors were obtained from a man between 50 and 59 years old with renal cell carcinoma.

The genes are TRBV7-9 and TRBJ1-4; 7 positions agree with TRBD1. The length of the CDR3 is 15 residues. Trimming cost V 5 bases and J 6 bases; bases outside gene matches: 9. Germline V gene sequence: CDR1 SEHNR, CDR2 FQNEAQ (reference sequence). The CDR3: CASSALGQRHEKLFF. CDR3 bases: TGTGCCAGCAGCGCCTTGGGACAGCGCCATGAAAAACTGTTTTTT.

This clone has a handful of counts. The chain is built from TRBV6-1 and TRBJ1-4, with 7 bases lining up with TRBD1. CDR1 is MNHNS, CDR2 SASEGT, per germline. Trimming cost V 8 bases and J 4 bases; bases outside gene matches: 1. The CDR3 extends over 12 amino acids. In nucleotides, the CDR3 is TGTGCCAGCCAGGGGGATAATGAAAAACTGTTTTTT. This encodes CASQGDNEKLFF.

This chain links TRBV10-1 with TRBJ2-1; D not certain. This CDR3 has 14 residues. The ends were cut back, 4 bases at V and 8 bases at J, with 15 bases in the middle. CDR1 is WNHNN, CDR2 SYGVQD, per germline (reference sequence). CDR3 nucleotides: TGCGCCAGCAGTGCCTTCCCTTCCCTCGATGAGCAGTTCTTC. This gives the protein CASSAFPSLDEQFF.

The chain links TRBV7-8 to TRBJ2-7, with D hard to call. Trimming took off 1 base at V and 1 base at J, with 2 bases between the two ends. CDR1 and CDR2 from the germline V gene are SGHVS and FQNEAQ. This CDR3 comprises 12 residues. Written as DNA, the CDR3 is TGTGCCAGCAGCTTAGGGTCCTACGAGCAGTACTTC. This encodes CASSLGSYEQYF.

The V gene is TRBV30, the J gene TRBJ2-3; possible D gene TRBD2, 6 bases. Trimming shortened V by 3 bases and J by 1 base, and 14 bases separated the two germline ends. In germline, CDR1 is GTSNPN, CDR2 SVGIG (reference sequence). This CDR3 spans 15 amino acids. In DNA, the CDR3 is TGTGCCTGGAGCCTTTACGGGAGCGGCACAGATACGCAGTATTTT. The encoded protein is CAWSLYGSGTDTQYF.

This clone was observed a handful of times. CDR3 in amino acids: CASSSLLAGDHNEQFF. The CDR3 DNA sequence: TGTGCCAGCAGCTCCCTCCTAGCGGGGGATCACAATGAGCAGTTCTTC. The J gene is TRBJ2-1, the V gene TRBV7-8, with 10 positions matching TRBD2. CDR1 SGHVS and CDR2 FQNEAQ come from the germline V gene. The J segment lost 5 bases and the V segment lost 4 bases, leaving 8 bases of the junction unmatched. The CDR3 is 16 residues long.

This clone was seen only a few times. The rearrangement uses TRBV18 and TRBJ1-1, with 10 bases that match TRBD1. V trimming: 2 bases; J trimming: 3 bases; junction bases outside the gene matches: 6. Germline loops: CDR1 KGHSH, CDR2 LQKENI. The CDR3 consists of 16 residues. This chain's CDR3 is CASSPARDRGHTEAFF. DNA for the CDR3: TGTGCCAGCTCACCAGCGAGGGACAGGGGACACACTGAAGCTTTCTTT.

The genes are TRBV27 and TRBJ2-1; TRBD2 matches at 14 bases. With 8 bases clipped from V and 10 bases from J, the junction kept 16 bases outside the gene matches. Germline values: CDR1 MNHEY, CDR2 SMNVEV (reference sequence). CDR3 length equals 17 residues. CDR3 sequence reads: CASAGKTGTSGRREQFF. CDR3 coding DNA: TGTGCCAGCGCTGGGAAAACCGGGACTAGCGGGAGAAGAGAGCAGTTCTTC.

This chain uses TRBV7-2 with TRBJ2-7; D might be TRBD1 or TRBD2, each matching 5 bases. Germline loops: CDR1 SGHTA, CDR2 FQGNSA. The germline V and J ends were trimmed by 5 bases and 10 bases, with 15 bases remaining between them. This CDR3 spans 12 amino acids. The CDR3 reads CASSPLKRDQYF. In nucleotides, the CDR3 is TGTGCCAGCAGCCCATTGAAAAGGGACCAGTACTTC.

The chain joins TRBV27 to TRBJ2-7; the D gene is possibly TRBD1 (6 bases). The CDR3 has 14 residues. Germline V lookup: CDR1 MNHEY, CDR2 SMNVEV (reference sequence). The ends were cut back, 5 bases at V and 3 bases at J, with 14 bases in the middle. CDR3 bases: TGTGCCAGCAGTAGAACCGGGACAAGCTACGAGCAGTACTTC. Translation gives CASSRTGTSYEQYF.

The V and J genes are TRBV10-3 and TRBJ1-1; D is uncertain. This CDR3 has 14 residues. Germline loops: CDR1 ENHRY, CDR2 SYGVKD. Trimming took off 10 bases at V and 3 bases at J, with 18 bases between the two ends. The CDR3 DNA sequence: TGTGCCACCCAACAACAAGGTGCGGACACTGAAGCTTTCTTT. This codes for CATQQQGADTEAFF.

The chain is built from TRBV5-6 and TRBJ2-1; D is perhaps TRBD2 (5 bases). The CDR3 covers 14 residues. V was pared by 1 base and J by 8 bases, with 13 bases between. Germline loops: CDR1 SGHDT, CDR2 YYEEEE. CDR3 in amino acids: CASSLFAGTHEQFF. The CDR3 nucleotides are TGTGCCAGCAGCTTGTTCGCGGGCACCCATGAGCAGTTCTTC. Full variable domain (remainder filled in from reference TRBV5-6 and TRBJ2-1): DAGVTQSPTHLIKTRGQQVTLRCSPKSGHDTVSWYQQALGQGPQFIFQYYEEEERQRGNFPDRFSGHQFPNYSSELNVNALLLGDSALYLCASSLFAGTHEQFFGPGTRLTVL.

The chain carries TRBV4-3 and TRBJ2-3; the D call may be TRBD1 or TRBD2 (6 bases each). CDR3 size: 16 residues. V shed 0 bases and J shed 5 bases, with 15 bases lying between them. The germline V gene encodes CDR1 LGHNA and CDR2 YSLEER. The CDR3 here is CASSQDPRGRGDTQYF. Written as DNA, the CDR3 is TGCGCCAGCAGCCAAGATCCTCGGGGGCGCGGAGATACGCAGTATTTT.

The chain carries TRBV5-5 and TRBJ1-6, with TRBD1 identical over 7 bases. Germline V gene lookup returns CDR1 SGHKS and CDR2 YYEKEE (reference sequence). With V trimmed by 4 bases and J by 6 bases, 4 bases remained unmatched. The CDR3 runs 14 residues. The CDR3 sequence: CASSRQGANSPLHF. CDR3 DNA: TGTGCCAGCAGCCGACAGGGAGCTAATTCACCCCTCCACTTT.

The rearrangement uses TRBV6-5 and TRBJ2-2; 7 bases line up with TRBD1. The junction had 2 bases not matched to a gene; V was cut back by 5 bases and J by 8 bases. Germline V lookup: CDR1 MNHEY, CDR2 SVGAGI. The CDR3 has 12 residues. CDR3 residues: CASSNRGGELFF. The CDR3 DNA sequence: TGTGCCAGCAGTAACAGGGGTGGGGAGCTGTTTTTT.

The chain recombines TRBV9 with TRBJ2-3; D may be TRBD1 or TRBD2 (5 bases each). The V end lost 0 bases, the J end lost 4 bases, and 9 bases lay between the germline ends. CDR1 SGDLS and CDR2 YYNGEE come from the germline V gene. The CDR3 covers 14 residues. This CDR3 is CASSVEGSSDTQYF. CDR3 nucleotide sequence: TGTGCCAGCAGCGTAGAGGGGAGCTCAGATACGCAGTATTTT.

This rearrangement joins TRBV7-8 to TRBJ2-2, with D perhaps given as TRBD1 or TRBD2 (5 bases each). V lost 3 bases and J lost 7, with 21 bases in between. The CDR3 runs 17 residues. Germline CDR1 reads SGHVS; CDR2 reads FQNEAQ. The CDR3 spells CASSFLWDPQPIGELFF. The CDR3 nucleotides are TGTGCCAGCAGCTTCTTATGGGACCCCCAGCCCATCGGGGAGCTGTTTTTT.

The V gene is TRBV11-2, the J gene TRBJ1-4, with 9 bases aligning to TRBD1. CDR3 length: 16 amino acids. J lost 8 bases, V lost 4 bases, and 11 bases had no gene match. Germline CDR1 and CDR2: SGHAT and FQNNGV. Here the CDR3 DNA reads TGTGCCAGCAGCTCGACCGTGGGACAGGGAGGCGAAAAACTGTTTTTT. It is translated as CASSSTVGQGGEKLFF.

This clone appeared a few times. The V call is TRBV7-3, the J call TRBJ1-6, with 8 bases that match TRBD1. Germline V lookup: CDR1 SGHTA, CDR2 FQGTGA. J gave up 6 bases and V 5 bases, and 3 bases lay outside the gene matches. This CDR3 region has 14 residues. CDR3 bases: TGTGCCAGCAGCAGGACAGGGCTTAATTCACCCCTCCACTTT. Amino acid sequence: CASSRTGLNSPLHF.

CDR3 sequence reads: CASSERDSGANVLTF. For the CDR3, the DNA is TGTGCCAGCAGTGAAAGGGACTCTGGGGCCAACGTCCTGACTTTC. J is TRBJ2-6 and V is TRBV6-1; no firm D call. Germline V lookup: CDR1 MNHNS, CDR2 SASEGT. V shed 2 bases and J shed 0 bases, with 5 bases lying between them. This CDR3 is built from 15 residues.

CDR3 bases: TGTGCCAGCAGCCCCCGGCAGGGAGGAGATACGCAGTATTTT. Translating it yields CASSPRQGGDTQYF. The chain carries TRBV5-6 and TRBJ2-3; perhaps TRBD2 as D (6 bases). Germline values: CDR1 SGHDT, CDR2 YYEEEE. V gave up 4 bases and J gave up 5 bases, with 14 bases separating them. The CDR3 is 14 residues long.

The CDR3 region has the DNA TGTGCCAGCAGCCCCTTTGGGGGCTATGGCTACACCTTC. It translates to CASSPFGGYGYTF. The rearrangement joins TRBV14 to TRBJ1-2, with D possibly matching TRBD1 (5 bases). The CDR3 loop spans 13 amino acids. CDR1 and CDR2 from the germline V gene are SGHDN and FVKESK. V was pared by 4 bases and J by 4 bases, with 10 bases between.

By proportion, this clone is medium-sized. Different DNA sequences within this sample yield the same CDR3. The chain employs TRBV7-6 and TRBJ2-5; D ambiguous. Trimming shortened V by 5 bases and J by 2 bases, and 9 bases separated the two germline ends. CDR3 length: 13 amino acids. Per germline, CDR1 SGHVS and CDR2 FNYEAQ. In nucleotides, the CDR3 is TGTGCCAGCAGCCGCGGACGGCAAGAGACCCAGTACTTC. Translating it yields CASSRGRQETQYF.

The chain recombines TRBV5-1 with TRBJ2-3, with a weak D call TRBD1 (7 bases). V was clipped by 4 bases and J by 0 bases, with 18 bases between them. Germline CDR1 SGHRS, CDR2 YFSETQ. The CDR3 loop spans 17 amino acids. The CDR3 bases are TGCGCCAGCAGCCCGCCAGGGGGGTTATCTAGCACAGATACGCAGTATTTT. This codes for CASSPPGGLSSTDTQYF.

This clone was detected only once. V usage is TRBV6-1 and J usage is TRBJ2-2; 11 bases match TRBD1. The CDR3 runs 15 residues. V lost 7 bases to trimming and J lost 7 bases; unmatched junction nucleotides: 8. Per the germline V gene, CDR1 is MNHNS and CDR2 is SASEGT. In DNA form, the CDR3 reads TGTGCCAGCATTGGACAGGGGGCTTTTGGCGGGGAGCTGTTTTTT. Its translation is CASIGQGAFGGELFF.

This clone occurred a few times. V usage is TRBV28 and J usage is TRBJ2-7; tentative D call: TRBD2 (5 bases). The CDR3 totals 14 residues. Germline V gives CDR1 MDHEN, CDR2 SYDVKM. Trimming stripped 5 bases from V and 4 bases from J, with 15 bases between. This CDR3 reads CASSPTSRRYEQYF. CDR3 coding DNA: TGTGCCAGCAGTCCCACTAGTAGGCGGTACGAGCAGTACTTC.

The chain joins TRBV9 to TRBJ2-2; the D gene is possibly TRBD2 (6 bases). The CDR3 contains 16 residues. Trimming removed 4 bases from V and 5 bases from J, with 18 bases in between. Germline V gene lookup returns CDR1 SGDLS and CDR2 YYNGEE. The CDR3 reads CASSLSPLAGTGELFF. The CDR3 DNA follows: TGTGCCAGCAGCCTTTCCCCCTTGGCGGGAACCGGGGAGCTGTTTTTT.

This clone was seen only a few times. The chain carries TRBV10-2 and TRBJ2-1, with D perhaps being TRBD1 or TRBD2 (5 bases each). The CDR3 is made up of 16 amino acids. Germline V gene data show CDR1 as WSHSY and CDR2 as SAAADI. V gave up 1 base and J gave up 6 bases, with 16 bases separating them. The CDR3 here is CASSEYSGRVVNEQFF. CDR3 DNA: TGCGCCAGCAGTGAGTACTCGGGGCGGGTCGTCAATGAGCAGTTCTTC.

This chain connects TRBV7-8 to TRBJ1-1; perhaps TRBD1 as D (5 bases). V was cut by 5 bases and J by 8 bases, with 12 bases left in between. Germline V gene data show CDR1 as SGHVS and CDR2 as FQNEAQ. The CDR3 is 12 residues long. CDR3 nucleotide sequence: TGTGCCAGCAGCCCCCCAGGGTACGAAGCTTTCTTT. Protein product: CASSPPGYEAFF.

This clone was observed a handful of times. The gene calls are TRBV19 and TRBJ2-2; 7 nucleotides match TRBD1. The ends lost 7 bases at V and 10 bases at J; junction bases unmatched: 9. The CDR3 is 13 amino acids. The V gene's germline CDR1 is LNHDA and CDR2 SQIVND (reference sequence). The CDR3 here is CASMNQGDAELFF. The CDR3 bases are TGTGCCAGTATGAACCAGGGGGACGCGGAGCTGTTTTTT. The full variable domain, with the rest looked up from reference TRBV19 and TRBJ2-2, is DGGITQSPKYLFRKEGQNVTLSCEQNLNHDAMYWYRQDPGQGLRLIYYSQIVNDFQKGDIAEGYSVSREKKESFPLTVTSAQKNPTAFYLCASMNQGDAELFFGEGSRLTVL.

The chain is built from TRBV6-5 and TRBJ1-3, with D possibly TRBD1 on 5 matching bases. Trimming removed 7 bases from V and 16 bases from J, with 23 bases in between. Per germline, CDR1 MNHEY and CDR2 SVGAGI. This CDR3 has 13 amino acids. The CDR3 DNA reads TGTGCCAGCACCCTTACCTTAGGGGACGGCCTTTATTTT. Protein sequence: CASTLTLGDGLYF.